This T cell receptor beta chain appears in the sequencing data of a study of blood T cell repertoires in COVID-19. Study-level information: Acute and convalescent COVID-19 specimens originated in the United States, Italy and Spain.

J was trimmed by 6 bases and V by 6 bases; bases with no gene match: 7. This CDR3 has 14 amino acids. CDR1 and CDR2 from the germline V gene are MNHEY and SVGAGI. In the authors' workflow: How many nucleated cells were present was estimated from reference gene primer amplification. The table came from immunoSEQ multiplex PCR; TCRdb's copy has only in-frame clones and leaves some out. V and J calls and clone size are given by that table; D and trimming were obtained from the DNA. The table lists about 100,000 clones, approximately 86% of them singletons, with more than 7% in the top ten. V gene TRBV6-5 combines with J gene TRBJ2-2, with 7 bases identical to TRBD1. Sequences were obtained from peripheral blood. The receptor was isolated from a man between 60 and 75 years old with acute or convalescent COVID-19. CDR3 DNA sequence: TGTGCCAGCAGGATAAGGACAGGTGCCGGGGAGCTGTTTTTT. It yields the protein CASRIRTGAGELFF.